Presented here are 26 T cell receptor beta chains from one specimen sequenced in a study of control samples from healthy donors and cancer patients. The table came from immunoSEQ multiplex PCR; TCRdb's copy has only in-frame clones and leaves some out. The sample records 110,000 or so clones, 80% to 90% being singletons. The sequenced sample consisted of blood. The receptors stem from a man aged 45-65 years in good health.

The chain employs TRBV5-5 and TRBJ1-2; D possibly corresponds to TRBD1 (5 bases). V shed 2 bases and J shed 4 bases, with 12 bases lying between them. The CDR3 has 14 residues. Looked up from germline, CDR1 is SGHKS and CDR2 is YYEKEE (reference sequence). The CDR3 reads CASSFAPGTYGYTF. The DNA for the CDR3 is TGTGCCAGCAGCTTTGCCCCAGGGACCTATGGCTACACCTTC.

The chain has TRBV11-3 and TRBJ2-5, with 11 bases that match TRBD2. With V trimmed by 5 bases and J by 4 bases, 6 bases remained unmatched. From germline, CDR1 is SGHNT and CDR2 YENEEA. This CDR3 comprises 15 residues. The CDR3 loop is CASSPHSGGAETQYF. The DNA of the CDR3 is TGTGCCAGCAGCCCCCATAGCGGGGGGGCAGAGACCCAGTACTTC.

The genes are TRBV9 and TRBJ2-7, with D perhaps matching TRBD2 (6 bases). The length of the CDR3 is 16 residues. The V end lost 4 bases, the J end lost 0 bases, and 17 bases lay between the germline ends. Germline V CDR1 and CDR2: SGDLS, YYNGEE. CDR3 sequence (DNA): TGTGCCAGCAGCTTAGGACTGGCCGGGAGCTCCTACGAGCAGTACTTC. It yields the protein CASSLGLAGSSYEQYF.

The genes are TRBV19 and TRBJ1-1; unclear D gene. This CDR3 is built from 15 residues. V was clipped by 0 bases and J by 1 base, with 9 bases between them. Germline CDR1 reads LNHDA; CDR2 reads SQIVND (reference sequence). The CDR3 region has the DNA TGTGCCAGTAGTATAGACCCCCTCCCGAACACTGAAGCTTTCTTT. This encodes CASSIDPLPNTEAFF.

This chain joins TRBV12-5 and TRBJ1-5; TRBD1 aligns across 12 bases. The CDR3 totals 15 residues. The germline CDR1 and CDR2 sequences are LGHNT and FRNRAP. Trimming at V came to 3 bases and at J to 7 bases, leaving 4 bases not matched to a gene. The CDR3 DNA reads as TGTGCTAGTGGTTTCCCCGGGACAGGGGGCCAGCCCCAGCATTTT. Translating gives CASGFPGTGGQPQHF. Supplemented by reference TRBV12-5 and TRBJ1-5, the full variable domain reads DARVTQTPRHKVTEMGQEVTMRCQPILGHNTVFWYRQTMMQGLELLAYFRNRAPLDDSGMPKDRFSAEMPDATLATLKIQPSEPRDSAVYFCASGFPGTGGQPQHFGDGTRLSIL.

In DNA, the CDR3 is TGCGCCAGCAGCTCCGGAGGGGGTAACGAGCAGTACTTC. It codes for CASSSGGGNEQYF. The V and J genes are TRBV5-1 and TRBJ2-7; the D call may be TRBD1 or TRBD2 (6 bases each). The CDR3 consists of 13 residues. The V and J ends lost 3 bases and 5 bases respectively, with 12 bases between them. Germline V gives CDR1 SGHRS, CDR2 YFSETQ.

V usage is TRBV6-5 and J usage is TRBJ1-3; D ambiguous. Germline V gene data show CDR1 as MNHEY and CDR2 as SVGAGI. The length of the CDR3 is 15 residues. V was shortened by 7 bases and J by 0 bases, with 13 bases between the two germline ends. Here the CDR3 reads CASTLRAFSGNTIYF. The CDR3 DNA is TGTGCCAGCACCTTGAGGGCCTTCTCTGGAAACACCATATATTTT.

A single count supports this clone. The gene calls are TRBV5-1 and TRBJ1-1, with no clear D. V dropped 0 bases and J dropped 6 bases, with 18 bases sitting between them. Per germline, CDR1 SGHRS and CDR2 YFSETQ. The CDR3 length is 16 residues. The CDR3 is CASSLGSTSVFAEAFF. The CDR3 DNA sequence: TGCGCCAGCAGCTTGGGGAGCACCTCCGTGTTCGCTGAAGCTTTCTTT.

The rearrangement joins TRBV6-4 to TRBJ2-7; 9 bases align to TRBD1. CDR3 size: 15 residues. CDR1 and CDR2 (germline): MRHNA, SNTAGT. Trimming took 4 bases from V and 4 from J; bases not matched to a gene: 8. This CDR3 is CASSAQTGTGYEQYF. CDR3 in DNA: TGTGCCAGCAGTGCGCAGACCGGGACAGGGTACGAGCAGTACTTC.

V usage is TRBV2 and J usage is TRBJ2-5; D gene ambiguous. This CDR3 is 11 amino acids long. CDR1 and CDR2 from the germline V gene are SNHLY and FYNNEI. V dropped 5 bases and J dropped 1 base, with 2 bases sitting between them. The DNA for the CDR3 is TGTGCCAGCAGTCTCCAAGAGACCCAGTACTTC. Protein sequence: CASSLQETQYF.

The CDR3 here is CASSITGRCQPQHF. CDR3 DNA: TGTGCCAGCAGCATTACAGGGCGGTGTCAGCCCCAGCATTTT. The V gene is TRBV21-1, the J gene TRBJ1-5; the DNA was not compared with TRBD1, the D call given in the table. TRBV21-1 is a pseudogene. The CDR3 is made up of 14 amino acids.

The J gene is TRBJ2-3, the V gene TRBV5-1; D could derive from TRBD1 or TRBD2 (5 bases each). Per the germline V gene, CDR1 is SGHRS and CDR2 is YFSETQ. The CDR3 is made up of 15 amino acids. V shed 1 base and J shed 1 base, with 10 bases lying between them. The chain's CDR3 is CASSLLGEGTDTQYF. The CDR3 region has the DNA TGCGCCAGCAGCTTGCTGGGGGAAGGCACAGATACGCAGTATTTT.

V usage is TRBV11-2 and J usage is TRBJ2-7; D not certain. The germline V and J ends were trimmed by 3 bases and 1 base, with 10 bases remaining between them. Germline values: CDR1 SGHAT, CDR2 FQNNGV. This CDR3 region has 14 residues. CDR3 in amino acids: CASSFRAESYEQYF. CDR3 sequence (DNA): TGTGCCAGCAGCTTTCGGGCGGAATCCTACGAGCAGTACTTC.

This chain joins TRBV7-8 and TRBJ1-2; D call uncertain. The germline V gene encodes CDR1 SGHVS and CDR2 FQNEAQ. V was trimmed by 2 bases and J by 0 bases, leaving 7 bases between them. CDR3 length: 14 residues. CDR3 sequence (DNA): TGTGCCAGCAGCTTACTCGGTACTAACTATGGCTACACCTTC. It yields the protein CASSLLGTNYGYTF.

The chain combines TRBV29-1 with TRBJ1-3; D not certain. V lost 7 bases and J lost 3, with 13 bases in between. From germline, CDR1 is SQVTM and CDR2 ANQGSEA. The CDR3 extends over 13 amino acids. The CDR3 DNA follows: TGCAGCGCCATAGCCGGGGTTGGAAACACCATATATTTT. As protein: CSAIAGVGNTIYF.

This sequence joins TRBV15 and TRBJ1-5, with TRBD1 matching 9 bases. Germline values: CDR1 LNHNV, CDR2 YYDKDF (reference sequence). This CDR3 is built from 17 residues. V was pared by 1 base and J by 2 bases, with 6 bases of the junction left unmatched. The CDR3 DNA reads as TGTGCCACCAGCAGAGGGACAGGGGTCGAACGCAATCAGCCCCAGCATTTT. Protein sequence: CATSRGTGVERNQPQHF.

This sequence joins TRBV7-6 and TRBJ1-6; tentatively, D is TRBD1 (5 bases). The CDR3 totals 13 residues. The germline CDR1 and CDR2 sequences are SGHVS and FNYEAQ. Deletions cut 3 bases from V and 10 bases from J, with 10 bases between. The CDR3 region has the DNA TGTGCCAGCAGCTTGTGGGGGGGATCACCCCTCCACTTT. Protein sequence: CASSLWGGSPLHF.

The chain joins TRBV4-1 to TRBJ1-1; a weak D match, TRBD1 (5 bases). Deletions cut 1 base from V and 5 bases from J, with 17 bases between. The germline CDR1 and CDR2 sequences are MGHRA and YSYEKL. The CDR3 spans 16 residues. The CDR3 bases are TGCGCCAGCAGCCAAGGGGGAGTCCAGGGTAGAACTGAAGCTTTCTTT. Amino acids: CASSQGGVQGRTEAFF.

This clone was found once. Distinct nucleotide sequences in the sample also encode this CDR3. The chain carries TRBV2 and TRBJ1-2; D gene unclear. This CDR3 is 10 amino acids long. CDR1 and CDR2 (germline): SNHLY, FYNNEI. The germline V and J ends were trimmed by 6 bases and 2 bases, with 1 base remaining between them. The CDR3, as DNA: TGTGCCAGCAGGAACTATGGCTACACCTTC. Protein product: CASRNYGYTF.

This rearrangement joins TRBV21-1 to TRBJ2-3; TRBD2, the D gene given by the table, was not confirmed from the DNA. TRBV21-1 represents a pseudogene. This CDR3 contains 14 residues. The CDR3 DNA is TGTGCCAGCAGAAATAGCGGACGCACAGATACGCAGTATTTT. Protein product: CASRNSGRTDTQYF.

The V call is TRBV27, the J call TRBJ1-2, with D hard to call. The V and J ends lost 7 bases and 5 bases respectively, with 11 bases between them. The CDR3 has 12 residues. Germline CDR1 and CDR2: MNHEY and SMNVEV (reference sequence). The CDR3 protein is CASTFGPYGYTF. In nucleotides, the CDR3 is TGTGCCAGCACTTTTGGACCTTATGGCTACACCTTC.

The chain employs TRBV2 and TRBJ1-4; a possible D gene is TRBD1 (6 bases). Germline V CDR1 and CDR2: SNHLY, FYNNEI. V was clipped by 6 bases and J by 0 bases, with 11 bases between them. The CDR3 runs 15 residues. The CDR3 reads CASSYRTATNEKLFF. As DNA, the CDR3 is TGTGCCAGCAGCTACAGGACAGCAACTAATGAAAAACTGTTTTTT.

CDR3 sequence reads: CASRGFRGQGNTIYF. Here the CDR3 DNA reads TGTGCCAGCAGGGGGTTCAGGGGACAGGGAAACACCATATATTTT. This rearrangement joins TRBV28 to TRBJ1-3, with 7 bases matching TRBD1. In germline, CDR1 is MDHEN, CDR2 SYDVKM. After removal of 6 bases from V and 4 bases from J, the junction contained 9 bases not matched to a gene. This CDR3 region has 15 residues.

In this sample, this clone turned up a few times. This chain uses TRBV12-3 or TRBV12-4 with TRBJ1-6; no definite D call. This CDR3 is built from 12 residues. Trimming removed 2 bases at V and 10 bases at J, with 6 bases between. Here the CDR3 DNA reads TGTGCCAGCAGTTTATACCTATCACCCCTCCACTTT. It translates to CASSLYLSPLHF.

The chain couples TRBV18 to TRBJ1-1; D is unresolved. The CDR3 consists of 14 residues. Germline V gene data show CDR1 as KGHSH and CDR2 as LQKENI. V was trimmed by 2 bases and J by 1 base, leaving 8 bases between them. The DNA of the CDR3 is TGTGCCAGCTCACCAGGGCACGGGAACACTGAAGCTTTCTTT. Protein product: CASSPGHGNTEAFF.

This chain uses TRBV5-1 with TRBJ2-7; TRBD2 aligns across 8 bases. V was pared by 7 bases and J by 1 base, with 7 bases of the junction left unmatched. In germline, CDR1 is SGHRS, CDR2 YFSETQ. The CDR3 sequence is 14 residues long. CDR3 residues: CASSSGGPSYEQYF. The CDR3 bases are TGCGCCAGCTCCAGCGGGGGTCCATCCTACGAGCAGTACTTC.